This T cell receptor (beta chain) was captured by sequencing in a study of T cell repertoires in cytomegalovirus infection. Turning to the study itself: The authors relied on CMV epitopes, both recently identified HLA-C-restricted and well-studied HLA-B-restricted. Carrying CMV and the relevant HLA type showed in public TCR beta signatures. Study-level results: Adding up the frequency of public TCR beta families identified people who carried CMV plus the relevant HLA. Clonotype analysis showed dominance of the ex vivo response by HLA-C-restricted CMV-specific TCR beta clonotypes.

The CDR3 totals 19 residues. Germline CDR1 reads SGHVS; CDR2 reads FNYEAQ. The V gene end was trimmed by 4 bases and the J gene end by 1 base; junction bases not matched to a gene: 14. This clonotype has only a few counts. Its antigen is not identified. TCRdb reanalysed the reads using MiXCR and keeps one entry per CDR3 protein. This sample has some 920,000 distinct CDR3 sequences, with around 32% found just once. The sequenced sample was cultured CD8+ T cells from PBMCs, obtained from culture after CMV antigen stimulation. This TCR was recovered from a human donor in good health (CMV status not recorded). Some clones in this sample may be carry-over from other donors' samples. The chain carries TRBV7-6 and TRBJ2-4, with 9 bases that match TRBD1. CDR3 sequence reads: CASSSTYTDRGKAKNIQYF. For the CDR3, the DNA is TGTGCCAGCAGCTCTACCTATACTGACAGGGGGAAGGCCAAAAACATTCAGTACTTC.